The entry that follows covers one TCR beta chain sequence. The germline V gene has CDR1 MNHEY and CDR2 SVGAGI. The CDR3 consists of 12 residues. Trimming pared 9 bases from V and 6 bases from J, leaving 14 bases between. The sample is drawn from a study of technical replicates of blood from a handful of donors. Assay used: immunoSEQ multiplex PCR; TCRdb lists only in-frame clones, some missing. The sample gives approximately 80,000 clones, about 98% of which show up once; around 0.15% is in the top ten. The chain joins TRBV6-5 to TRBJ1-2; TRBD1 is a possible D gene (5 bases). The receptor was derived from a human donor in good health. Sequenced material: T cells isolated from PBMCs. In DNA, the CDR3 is TGTGCCAGTTCCGGGGGGTCGGATGGCTACACCTTC. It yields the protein CASSGGSDGYTF.